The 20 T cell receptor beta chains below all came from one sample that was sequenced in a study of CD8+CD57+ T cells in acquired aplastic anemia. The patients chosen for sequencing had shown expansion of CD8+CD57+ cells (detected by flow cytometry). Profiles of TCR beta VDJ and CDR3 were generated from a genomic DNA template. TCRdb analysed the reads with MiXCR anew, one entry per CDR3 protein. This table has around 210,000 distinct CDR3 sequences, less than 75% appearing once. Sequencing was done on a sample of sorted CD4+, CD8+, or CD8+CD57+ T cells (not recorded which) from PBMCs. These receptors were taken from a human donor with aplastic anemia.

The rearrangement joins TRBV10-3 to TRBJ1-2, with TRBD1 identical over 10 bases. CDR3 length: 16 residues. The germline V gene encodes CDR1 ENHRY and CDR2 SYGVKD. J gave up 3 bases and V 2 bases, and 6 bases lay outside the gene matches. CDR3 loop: CAISEGGTGEDYGYTF. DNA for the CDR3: TGTGCCATCAGTGAGGGGGGGACAGGGGAGGACTATGGCTACACCTTC.

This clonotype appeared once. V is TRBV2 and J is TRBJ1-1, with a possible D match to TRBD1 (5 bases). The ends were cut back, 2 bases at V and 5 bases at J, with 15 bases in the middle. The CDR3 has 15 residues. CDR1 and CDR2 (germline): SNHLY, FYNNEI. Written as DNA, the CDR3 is TGTGCCAGCAGTGAAAACAGGATCGGGGGGACTGAAGCTTTCTTT. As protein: CASSENRIGGTEAFF.

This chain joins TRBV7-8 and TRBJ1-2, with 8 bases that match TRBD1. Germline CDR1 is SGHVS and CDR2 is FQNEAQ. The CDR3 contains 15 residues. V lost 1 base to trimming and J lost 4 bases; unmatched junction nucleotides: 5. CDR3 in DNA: TGTGCCAGCAGCTTAGTTGGACAGGGCTTCTATGGCTACACCTTC. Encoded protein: CASSLVGQGFYGYTF.

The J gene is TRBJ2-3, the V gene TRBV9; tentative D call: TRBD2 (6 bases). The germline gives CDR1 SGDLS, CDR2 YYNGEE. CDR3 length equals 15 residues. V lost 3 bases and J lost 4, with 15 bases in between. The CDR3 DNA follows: TGTGCCAGCAGCGGATGGGGTTCGGGGGCAGATACGCAGTATTTT. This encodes CASSGWGSGADTQYF.

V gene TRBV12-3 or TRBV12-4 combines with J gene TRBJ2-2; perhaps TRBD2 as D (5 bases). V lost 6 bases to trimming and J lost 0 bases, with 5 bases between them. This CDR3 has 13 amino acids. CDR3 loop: CASRRANTGELFF. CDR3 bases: TGTGCCAGCAGGAGGGCGAACACCGGGGAGCTGTTTTTT.

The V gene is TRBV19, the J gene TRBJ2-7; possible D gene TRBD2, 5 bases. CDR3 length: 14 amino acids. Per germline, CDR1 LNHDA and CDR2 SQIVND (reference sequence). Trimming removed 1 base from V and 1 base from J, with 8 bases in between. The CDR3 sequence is CASSIGAESYEQYF. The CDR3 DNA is TGTGCCAGTAGTATAGGAGCGGAGTCCTACGAGCAGTACTTC. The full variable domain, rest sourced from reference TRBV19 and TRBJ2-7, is DGGITQSPKYLFRKEGQNVTLSCEQNLNHDAMYWYRQDPGQGLRLIYYSQIVNDFQKGDIAEGYSVSREKKESFPLTVTSAQKNPTAFYLCASSIGAESYEQYFGPGTRLTVT.

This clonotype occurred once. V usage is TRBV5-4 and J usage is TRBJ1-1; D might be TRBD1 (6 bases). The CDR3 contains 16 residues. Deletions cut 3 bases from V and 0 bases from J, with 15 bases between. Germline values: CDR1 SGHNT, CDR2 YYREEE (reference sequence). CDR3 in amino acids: CASSWGPAGVNTEAFF. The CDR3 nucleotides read TGTGCCAGCAGCTGGGGCCCCGCAGGGGTGAACACTGAAGCTTTCTTT.

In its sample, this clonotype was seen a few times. The DNA for the CDR3 is TGCAGCGGACTCTGGGGGGGGGATGGCTACACCTTC. It translates to CSGLWGGDGYTF. This chain links TRBV29-1 with TRBJ1-2; tentatively, D is TRBD1 (5 bases). V lost 7 bases, J lost 6 bases, and 15 bases lay in between. CDR1 is SQVTM, CDR2 ANQGSEA, per germline. The CDR3 has 12 amino acids.

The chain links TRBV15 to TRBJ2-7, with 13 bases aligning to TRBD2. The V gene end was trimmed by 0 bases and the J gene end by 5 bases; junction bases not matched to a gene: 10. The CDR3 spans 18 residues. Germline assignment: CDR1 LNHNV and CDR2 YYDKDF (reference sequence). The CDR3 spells CATSRDPTSGGAGDEQYF. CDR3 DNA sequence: TGTGCCACCAGCAGAGATCCCACTAGCGGGGGGGCGGGGGACGAGCAGTACTTC.

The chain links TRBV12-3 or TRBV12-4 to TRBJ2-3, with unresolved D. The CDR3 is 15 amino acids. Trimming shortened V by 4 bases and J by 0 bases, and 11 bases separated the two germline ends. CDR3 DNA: TGTGCCAGCAGTTCCTTCGAAACTAGCACAGATACGCAGTATTTT. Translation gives CASSSFETSTDTQYF.

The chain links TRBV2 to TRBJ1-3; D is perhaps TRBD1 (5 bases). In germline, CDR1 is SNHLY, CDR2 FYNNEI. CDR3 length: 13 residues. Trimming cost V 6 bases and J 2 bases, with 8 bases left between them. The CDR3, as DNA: TGTGCCAGCAGGCAGGGTCCTGGAAACACCATATATTTT. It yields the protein CASRQGPGNTIYF.

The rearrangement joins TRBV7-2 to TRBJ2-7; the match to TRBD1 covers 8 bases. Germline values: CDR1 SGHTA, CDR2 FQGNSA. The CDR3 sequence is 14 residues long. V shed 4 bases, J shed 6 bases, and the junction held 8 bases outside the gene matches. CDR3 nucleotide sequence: TGTGCCAGCAGCTGGAGGACAGGGTCACGCGAGCAGTACTTC. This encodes CASSWRTGSREQYF.

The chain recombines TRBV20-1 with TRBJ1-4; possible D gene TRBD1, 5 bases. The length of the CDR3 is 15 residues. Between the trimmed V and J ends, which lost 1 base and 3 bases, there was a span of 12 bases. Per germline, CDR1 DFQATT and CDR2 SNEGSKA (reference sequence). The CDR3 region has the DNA TGCAGTGCTAGAGGAGGAGCGGGGGCTAATGAAAAACTGTTTTTT. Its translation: CSARGGAGANEKLFF.

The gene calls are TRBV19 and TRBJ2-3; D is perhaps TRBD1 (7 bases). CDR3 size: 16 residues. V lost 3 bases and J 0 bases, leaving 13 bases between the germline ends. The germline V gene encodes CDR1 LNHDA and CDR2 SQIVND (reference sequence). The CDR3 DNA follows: TGTGCCAGTAGTATGCGGGACAGTTCTAGCACAGATACGCAGTATTTT. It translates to CASSMRDSSSTDTQYF.

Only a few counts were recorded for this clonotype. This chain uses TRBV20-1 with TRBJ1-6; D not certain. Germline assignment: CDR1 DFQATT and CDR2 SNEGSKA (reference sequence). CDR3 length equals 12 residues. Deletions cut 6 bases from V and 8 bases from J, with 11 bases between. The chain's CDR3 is CSAQSWDSPLHF. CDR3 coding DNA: TGCAGTGCACAGTCCTGGGATTCACCCCTCCACTTT.

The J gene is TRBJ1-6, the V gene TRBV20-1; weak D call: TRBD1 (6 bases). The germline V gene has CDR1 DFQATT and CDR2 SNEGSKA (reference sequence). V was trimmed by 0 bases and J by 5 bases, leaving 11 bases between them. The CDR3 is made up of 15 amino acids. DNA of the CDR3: TGCAGTGCTAGAGAAAGGACAGAACATAATTCACCCCTCCACTTT. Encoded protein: CSARERTEHNSPLHF.

CDR3 nucleotides: TGCGCCAGCAGCCTGGAATGGGGCGAGCAGTACTTC. This gives the protein CASSLEWGEQYF. The V gene is TRBV5-1, the J gene TRBJ2-7; D is undetermined. Germline CDR1 is SGHRS and CDR2 is YFSETQ. Trimming took off 4 bases at V and 6 bases at J, with 11 bases between the two ends. This CDR3 contains 12 residues. The full variable domain, with the rest looked up from reference TRBV5-1 and TRBJ2-7, is KAGVTQTPRYLIKTRGQQVTLSCSPISGHRSVSWYQQTPGQGLQFLFEYFSETQRNKGNFPGRFSGRQFSNSRSEMNVSTLELGDSALYLCASSLEWGEQYFGPGTRLTVT.

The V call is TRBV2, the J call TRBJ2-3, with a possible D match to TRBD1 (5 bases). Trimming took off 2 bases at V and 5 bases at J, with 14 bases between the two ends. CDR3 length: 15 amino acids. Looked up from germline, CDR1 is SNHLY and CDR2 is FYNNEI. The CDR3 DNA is TGTGCCAGCAGTGAAAGGGGCGGTTACGGAGATACGCAGTATTTT. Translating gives CASSERGGYGDTQYF.

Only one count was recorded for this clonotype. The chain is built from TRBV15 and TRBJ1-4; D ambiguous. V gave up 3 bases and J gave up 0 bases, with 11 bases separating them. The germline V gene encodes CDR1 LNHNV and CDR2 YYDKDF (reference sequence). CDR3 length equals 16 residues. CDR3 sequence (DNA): TGTGCCACCAGCAGCCGACCCCCAGCAACTAATGAAAAACTGTTTTTT. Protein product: CATSSRPPATNEKLFF.

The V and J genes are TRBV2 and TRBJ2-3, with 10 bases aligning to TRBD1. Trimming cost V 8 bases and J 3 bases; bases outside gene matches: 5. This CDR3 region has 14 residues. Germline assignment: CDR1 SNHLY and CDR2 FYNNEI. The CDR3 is CASQWGQGTDTQYF. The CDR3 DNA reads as TGTGCCAGCCAGTGGGGACAGGGGACAGATACGCAGTATTTT.